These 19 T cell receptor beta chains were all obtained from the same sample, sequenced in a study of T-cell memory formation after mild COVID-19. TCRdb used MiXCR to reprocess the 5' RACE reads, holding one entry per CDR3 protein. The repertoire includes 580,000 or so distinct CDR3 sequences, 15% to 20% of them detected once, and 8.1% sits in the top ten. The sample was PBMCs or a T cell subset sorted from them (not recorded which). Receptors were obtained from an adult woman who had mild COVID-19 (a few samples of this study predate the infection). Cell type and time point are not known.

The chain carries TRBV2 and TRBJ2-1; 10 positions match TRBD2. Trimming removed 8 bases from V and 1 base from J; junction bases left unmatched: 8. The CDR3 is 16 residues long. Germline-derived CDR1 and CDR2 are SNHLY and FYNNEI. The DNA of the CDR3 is TGTGCCAGCCCCGGGACTAGCGTTGGTTCCTACAATGAGCAGTTCTTC. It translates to CASPGTSVGSYNEQFF.

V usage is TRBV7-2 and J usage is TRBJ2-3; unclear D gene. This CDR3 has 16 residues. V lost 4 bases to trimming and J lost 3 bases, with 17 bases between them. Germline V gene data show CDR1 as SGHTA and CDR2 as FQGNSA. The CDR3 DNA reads TGTGCCAGCAGCTCCCCCGGGCCCTGGTCGACAGATACGCAGTATTTT. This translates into CASSSPGPWSTDTQYF.

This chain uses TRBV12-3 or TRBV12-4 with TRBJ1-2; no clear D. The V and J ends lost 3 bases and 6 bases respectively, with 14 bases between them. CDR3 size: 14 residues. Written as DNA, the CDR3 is TGTGCCAGCAGTTTTAGGTCGGGGTATCATGGCTACACCTTC. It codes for CASSFRSGYHGYTF.

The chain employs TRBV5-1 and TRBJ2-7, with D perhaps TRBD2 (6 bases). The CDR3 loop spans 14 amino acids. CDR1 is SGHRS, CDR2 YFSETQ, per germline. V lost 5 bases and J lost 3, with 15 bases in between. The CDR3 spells CASRPTGTDYEQYF. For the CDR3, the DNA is TGCGCCAGCAGACCAACCGGGACTGACTACGAGCAGTACTTC.

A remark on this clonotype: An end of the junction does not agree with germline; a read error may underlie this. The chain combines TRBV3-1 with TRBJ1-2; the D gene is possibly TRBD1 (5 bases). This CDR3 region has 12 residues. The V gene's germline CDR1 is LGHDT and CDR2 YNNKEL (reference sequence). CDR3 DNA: TGTGCCAGCAGCCGACAGAACTATGGCGACACCTTC. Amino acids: CASSRQNYGDTF.

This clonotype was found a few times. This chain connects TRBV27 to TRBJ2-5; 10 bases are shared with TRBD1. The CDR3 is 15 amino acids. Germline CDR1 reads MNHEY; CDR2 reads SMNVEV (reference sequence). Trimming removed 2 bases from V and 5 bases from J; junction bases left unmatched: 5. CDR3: CASSLGTGALETQYF. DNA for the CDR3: TGTGCCAGCAGTTTAGGGACAGGGGCTCTGGAGACCCAGTACTTC.

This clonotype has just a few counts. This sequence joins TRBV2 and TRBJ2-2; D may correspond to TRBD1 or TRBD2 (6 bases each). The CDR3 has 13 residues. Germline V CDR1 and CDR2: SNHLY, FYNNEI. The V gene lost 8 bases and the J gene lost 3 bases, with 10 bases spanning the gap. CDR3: CASHRGHTGELFF. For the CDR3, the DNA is TGTGCCAGCCATCGGGGGCACACCGGGGAGCTGTTTTTT.

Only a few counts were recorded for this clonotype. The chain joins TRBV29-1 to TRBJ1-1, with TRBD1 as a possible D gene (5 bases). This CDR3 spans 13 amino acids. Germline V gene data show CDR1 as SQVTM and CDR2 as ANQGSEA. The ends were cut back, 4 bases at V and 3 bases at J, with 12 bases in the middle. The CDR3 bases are TGCAGCGTTGGGGTGCGGGGGGACACTGAAGCTTTCTTT. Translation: CSVGVRGDTEAFF.

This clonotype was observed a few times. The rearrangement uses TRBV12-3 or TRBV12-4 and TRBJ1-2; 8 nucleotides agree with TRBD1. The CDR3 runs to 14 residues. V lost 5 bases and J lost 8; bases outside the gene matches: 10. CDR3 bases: TGTGCCAGCAGTACAGGGGGGAGGATTCGGGGCTACACCTTC. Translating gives CASSTGGRIRGYTF.

CDR3: CASSLAGWANYGYTF. CDR3 coding DNA: TGTGCCAGCAGCTTAGCAGGGTGGGCTAACTATGGCTACACCTTC. This rearrangement joins TRBV7-8 to TRBJ1-2; D is unresolved. The CDR3 covers 15 residues. Trimming shortened V by 0 bases and J by 0 bases, and 8 bases separated the two germline ends. In germline, CDR1 is SGHVS, CDR2 FQNEAQ.

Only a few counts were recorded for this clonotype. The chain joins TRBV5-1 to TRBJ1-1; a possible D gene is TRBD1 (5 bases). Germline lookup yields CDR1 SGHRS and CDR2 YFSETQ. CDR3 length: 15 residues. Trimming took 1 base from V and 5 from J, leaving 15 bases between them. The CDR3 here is CASSLWEASGTEAFF. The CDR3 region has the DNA TGCGCCAGCAGCTTGTGGGAGGCCTCAGGGACTGAAGCTTTCTTT.

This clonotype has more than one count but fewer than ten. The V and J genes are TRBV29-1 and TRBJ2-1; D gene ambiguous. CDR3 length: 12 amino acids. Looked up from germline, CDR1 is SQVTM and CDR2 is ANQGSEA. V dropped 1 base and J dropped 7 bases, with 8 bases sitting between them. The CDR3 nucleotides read TGCAGCGTTGAAGTAACTACGAATGAGCAGTTCTTC. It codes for CSVEVTTNEQFF.

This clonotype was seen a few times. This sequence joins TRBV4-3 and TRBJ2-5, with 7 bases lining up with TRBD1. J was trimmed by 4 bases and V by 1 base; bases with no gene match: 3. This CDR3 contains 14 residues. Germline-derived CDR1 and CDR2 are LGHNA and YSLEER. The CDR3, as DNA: TGCGCCAGCAGCCAAGTCACAGGGGTAGAGACCCAGTACTTC. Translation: CASSQVTGVETQYF.

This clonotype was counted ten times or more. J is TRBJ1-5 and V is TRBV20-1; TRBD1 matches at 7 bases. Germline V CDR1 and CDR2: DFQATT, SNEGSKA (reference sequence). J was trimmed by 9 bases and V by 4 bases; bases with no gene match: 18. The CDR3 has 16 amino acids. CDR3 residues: CSAIPGQASAQRPQHF. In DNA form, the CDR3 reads TGCAGTGCTATCCCCGGACAGGCGTCCGCCCAAAGGCCCCAGCATTTT.

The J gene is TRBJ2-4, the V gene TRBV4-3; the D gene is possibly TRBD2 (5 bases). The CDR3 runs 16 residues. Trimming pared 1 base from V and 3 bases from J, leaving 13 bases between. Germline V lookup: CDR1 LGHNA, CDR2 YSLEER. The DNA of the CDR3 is TGCGCCAGCAGCCAAGTTTTCCTCCGGGGCAAAAACATTCAGTACTTC. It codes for CASSQVFLRGKNIQYF.

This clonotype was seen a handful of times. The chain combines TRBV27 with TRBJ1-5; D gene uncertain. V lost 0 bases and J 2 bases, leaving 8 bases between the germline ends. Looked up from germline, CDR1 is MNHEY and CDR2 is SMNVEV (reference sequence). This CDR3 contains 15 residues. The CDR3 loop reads CASSLSLGGNQPQHF. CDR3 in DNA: TGTGCCAGCAGTTTATCACTCGGAGGCAATCAGCCCCAGCATTTT.

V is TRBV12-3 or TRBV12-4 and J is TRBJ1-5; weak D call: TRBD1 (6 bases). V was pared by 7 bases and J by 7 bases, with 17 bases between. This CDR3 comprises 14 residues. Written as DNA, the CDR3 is TGTGCCAGCACCTTGGGGGGAGGGGGACAGCCCCAGCATTTT. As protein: CASTLGGGGQPQHF.

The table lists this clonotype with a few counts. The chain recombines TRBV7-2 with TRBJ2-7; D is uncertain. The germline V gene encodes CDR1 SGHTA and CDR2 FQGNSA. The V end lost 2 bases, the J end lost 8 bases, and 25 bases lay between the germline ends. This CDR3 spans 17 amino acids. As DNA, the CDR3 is TGTGCCAGCAGCTTACTTCCCCTGCGGACCACTTCACAGCAGCAGTACTTC. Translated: CASSLLPLRTTSQQQYF.

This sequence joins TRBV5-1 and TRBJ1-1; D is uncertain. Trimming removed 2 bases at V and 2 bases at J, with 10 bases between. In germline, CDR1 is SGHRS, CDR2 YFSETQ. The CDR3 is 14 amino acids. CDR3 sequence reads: CASSLSTANTEAFF. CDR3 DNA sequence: TGCGCCAGCAGCTTATCCACAGCTAACACTGAAGCTTTCTTT.